These 7 T cell receptor beta chains came from one sample sequenced in a study of cytomegalovirus exposure and HLA in healthy donors. This PCR relied on a set of 60 Vbeta primers and 13 Jbeta primers. TCRdb's copy holds only in-frame clones and misses some; the assay was immunoSEQ multiplex PCR. Of under 200,000 clones detected, around 82% appear once; the ten largest clones hold 11% to 15%. The specimen was PBMCs. These receptors came from a woman aged 25 to 45 in good health and CMV-seropositive.

A word on this clone: Other DNA sequences from this sample encode an identical CDR3 as well. CDR3 region: CASSLVGLAGVPGELFF. The CDR3 coding sequence is TGCGCCAGCAGCTTGGTGGGACTAGCGGGGGTACCCGGGGAGCTGTTTTTT. This chain joins TRBV5-1 and TRBJ2-2, with TRBD2 matching over 14 bases. This CDR3 contains 17 residues. CDR1 is SGHRS and CDR2 is YFSETQ in the germline V gene. Trimming removed 0 bases from V and 6 bases from J; junction bases left unmatched: 4.

This clone was seen once. This chain connects TRBV20-1 to TRBJ2-2; D remains ambiguous. V was clipped by 3 bases and J by 5 bases, with 4 bases between them. Looked up from germline, CDR1 is DFQATT and CDR2 is SNEGSKA (reference sequence). The CDR3 spans 11 residues. The CDR3 sequence is CSASRTGELFF. Written as DNA, the CDR3 is TGCAGTGCTAGTCGTACCGGGGAGCTGTTTTTT.

This clone was picked up a small number of times. The chain carries TRBV28 and TRBJ2-4; D call uncertain. Between the trimmed V and J ends, which lost 6 bases and 6 bases, there was a span of 24 bases. This CDR3 comprises 17 residues. CDR1 MDHEN and CDR2 SYDVKM come from the germline V gene. The DNA for the CDR3 is TGTGCCAGCAGCCCGAGTGGCGGTACACACCCCCCAAACATTCAGTACTTC. This gives the protein CASSPSGGTHPPNIQYF.

J is TRBJ1-1 and V is TRBV6-1; D may be TRBD1 (5 bases). The V and J ends lost 5 bases and 9 bases respectively, with 16 bases between them. The CDR3 runs 13 residues. Germline CDR1 is MNHNS and CDR2 is SASEGT. CDR3 sequence (DNA): TGTGCCAGCAGTCAAGAGGTGACAGCCCAAGCTTTCTTT. Amino acid sequence: CASSQEVTAQAFF.

The CDR3 protein is CASSLVGGFGEQYF. In DNA form, the CDR3 reads TGTGCCAGCAGCTTAGTGGGGGGGTTCGGCGAGCAGTACTTC. The chain couples TRBV7-2 to TRBJ2-7; 7 bases match TRBD2. The CDR3 is made up of 14 amino acids. Germline CDR1 SGHTA, CDR2 FQGNSA. After removal of 1 base from V and 6 bases from J, the junction contained 6 bases not matched to a gene.

This clone showed up just once. The chain has TRBV15 and TRBJ1-5; D ambiguous. This CDR3 spans 15 amino acids. The germline CDR1 and CDR2 sequences are LNHNV and YYDKDF (reference sequence). The V and J ends lost 1 base and 3 bases respectively, with 10 bases between them. The CDR3 reads CATSRGGLNNQPQHF. In DNA form, the CDR3 reads TGTGCCACCAGCAGAGGAGGGTTGAACAATCAGCCCCAGCATTTT.

V and J are TRBV5-1 and TRBJ2-7; a possible D gene is TRBD2 (5 bases). The CDR3 has 15 amino acids. The germline CDR1 and CDR2 sequences are SGHRS and YFSETQ. V was shortened by 0 bases and J by 0 bases, with 10 bases between the two germline ends. CDR3 region: CASSLGLGSSYEQYF. The CDR3 coding sequence is TGCGCCAGCAGCTTGGGGCTGGGGAGCTCCTACGAGCAGTACTTC.